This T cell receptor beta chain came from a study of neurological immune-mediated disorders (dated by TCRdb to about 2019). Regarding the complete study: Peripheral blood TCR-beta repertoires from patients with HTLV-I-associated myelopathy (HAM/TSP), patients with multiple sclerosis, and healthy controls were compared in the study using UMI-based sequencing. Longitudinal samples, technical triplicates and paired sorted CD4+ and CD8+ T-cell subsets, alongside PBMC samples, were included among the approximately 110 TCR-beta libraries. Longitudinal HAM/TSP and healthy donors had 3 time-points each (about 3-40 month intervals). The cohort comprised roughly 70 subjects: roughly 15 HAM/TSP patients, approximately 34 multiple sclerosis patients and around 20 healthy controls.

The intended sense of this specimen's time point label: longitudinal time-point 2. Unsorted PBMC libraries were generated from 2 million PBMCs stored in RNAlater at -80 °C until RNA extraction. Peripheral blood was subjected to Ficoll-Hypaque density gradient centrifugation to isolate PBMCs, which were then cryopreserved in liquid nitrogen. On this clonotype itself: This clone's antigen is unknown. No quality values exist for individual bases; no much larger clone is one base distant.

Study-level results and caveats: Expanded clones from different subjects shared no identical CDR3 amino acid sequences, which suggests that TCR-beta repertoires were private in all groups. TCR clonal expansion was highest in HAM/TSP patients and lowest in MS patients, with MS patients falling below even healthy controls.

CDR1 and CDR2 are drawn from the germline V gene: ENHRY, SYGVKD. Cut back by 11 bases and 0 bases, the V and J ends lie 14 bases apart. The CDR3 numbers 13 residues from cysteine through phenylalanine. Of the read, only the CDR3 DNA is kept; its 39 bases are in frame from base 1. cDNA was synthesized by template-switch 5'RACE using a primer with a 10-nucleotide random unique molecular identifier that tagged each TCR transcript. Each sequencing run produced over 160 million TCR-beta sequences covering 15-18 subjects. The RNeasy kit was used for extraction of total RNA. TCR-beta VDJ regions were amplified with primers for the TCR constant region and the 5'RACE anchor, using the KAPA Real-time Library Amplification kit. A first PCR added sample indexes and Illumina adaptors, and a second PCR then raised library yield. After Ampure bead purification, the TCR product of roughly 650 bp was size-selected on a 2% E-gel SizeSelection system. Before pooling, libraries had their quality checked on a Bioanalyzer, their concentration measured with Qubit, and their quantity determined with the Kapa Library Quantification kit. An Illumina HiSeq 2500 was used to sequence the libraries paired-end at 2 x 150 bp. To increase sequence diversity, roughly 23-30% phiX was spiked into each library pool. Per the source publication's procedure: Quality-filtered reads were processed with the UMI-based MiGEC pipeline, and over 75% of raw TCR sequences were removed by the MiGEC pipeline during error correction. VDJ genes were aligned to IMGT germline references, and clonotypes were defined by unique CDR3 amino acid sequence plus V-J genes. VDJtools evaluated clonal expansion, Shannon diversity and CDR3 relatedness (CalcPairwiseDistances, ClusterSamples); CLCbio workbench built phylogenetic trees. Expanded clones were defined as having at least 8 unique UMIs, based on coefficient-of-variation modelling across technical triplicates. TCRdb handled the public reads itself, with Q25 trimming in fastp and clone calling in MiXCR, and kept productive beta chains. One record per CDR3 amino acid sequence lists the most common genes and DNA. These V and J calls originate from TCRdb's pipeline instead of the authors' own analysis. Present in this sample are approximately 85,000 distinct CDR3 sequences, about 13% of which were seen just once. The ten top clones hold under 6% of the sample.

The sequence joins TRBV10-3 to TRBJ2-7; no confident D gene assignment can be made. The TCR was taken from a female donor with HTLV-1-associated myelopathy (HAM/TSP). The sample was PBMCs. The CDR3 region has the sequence CAASPLTSYEQYF. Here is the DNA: TGTGCCGCCTCCCCCCTGACCTCCTACGAGCAGTACTTC.